The 27 T cell receptor beta chains below all came from one sample that was sequenced in a study of control samples from healthy donors and cancer patients. This table comes from immunoSEQ multiplex PCR, and its TCRdb copy is limited to in-frame clones, with some not included. Among tens of thousands of clones listed, around nine tenths were seen once. Input material: PBMCs. The origin of the receptors is a man in his 60s with colorectal cancer.

The rearrangement joins TRBV2 to TRBJ2-5; D might be TRBD2 (6 bases). The CDR3 has 13 amino acids. V was pared by 6 bases and J by 1 base, with 9 bases between. Germline CDR1 SNHLY, CDR2 FYNNEI. In DNA form, the CDR3 reads TGTGCCAGCAGCGGGACTCCCCAAGAGACCCAGTACTTC. The encoded protein is CASSGTPQETQYF.

This chain's CDR3 is CASSPQGQRSGNTIYF. As DNA, the CDR3 is TGTGCCAGCAGTCCCCAGGGACAGCGCTCTGGAAACACCATATATTTT. The J gene is TRBJ1-3, the V gene TRBV6-6; 7 bases fit TRBD1. Germline V gene data show CDR1 as MNHNY and CDR2 as SVGAGI (reference sequence). V dropped 5 bases and J dropped 0; count of bases not matched to a gene: 7. The CDR3 extends over 16 amino acids.

The rearrangement uses TRBV12-3 or TRBV12-4 and TRBJ2-5; 9 bases fit TRBD2. V dropped 4 bases and J dropped 5; count of bases not matched to a gene: 2. This CDR3 region has 13 residues. The CDR3 sequence is CASSSTSGETQYF. The CDR3 coding sequence is TGTGCCAGCAGTTCTACTAGCGGGGAGACCCAGTACTTC.

This clone showed up just once. The chain uses TRBV5-6 and TRBJ2-7; D remains ambiguous. Trimming left V 1 base short and J 12 bases short, with 14 bases between. The V gene's germline CDR1 is SGHDT and CDR2 YYEEEE. The CDR3 length is 12 residues. The CDR3 region has the DNA TGTGCCAGCAGCTTGCCCATCGGGTCGAGGTACTTC. It translates to CASSLPIGSRYF.

The chain joins TRBV30 to TRBJ1-2; D is unclear. Germline lookup yields CDR1 GTSNPN and CDR2 SVGIG (reference sequence). The CDR3 consists of 13 residues. V gave up 1 base and J gave up 3 bases, with 9 bases separating them. CDR3 loop: CAWSATLHYGYTF. CDR3 nucleotides: TGTGCCTGGAGTGCCACCCTCCACTATGGCTACACCTTC. Filled out from reference TRBV30 and TRBJ1-2, the complete variable domain reads SQTIHQWPATLVQPVGSPLSLECTVEGTSNPNLYWYRQAAGRGLQLLFYSVGIGQISSEVPQNLSASRPQDRQFILSSKKLLLSDSGFYLCAWSATLHYGYTFGSGTRLTVV.

DNA for the CDR3: TGTGCCAGCAGCCCCATGGGTTACGAGCAGTACTTC. Its translation is CASSPMGYEQYF. This chain uses TRBV7-9 with TRBJ2-7, with D unresolved. The CDR3 runs 12 residues. Trimming left V 5 bases short and J 4 bases short, with 9 bases between. CDR1 is SEHNR, CDR2 FQNEAQ, per germline (reference sequence).

The chain uses TRBV7-9 and TRBJ2-2, with TRBD1 matching over 8 bases. The CDR3 sequence is 16 residues long. Losses at the gene ends were 2 bases for V and 5 bases for J; bases not matched to a gene: 7. Germline assignment: CDR1 SEHNR and CDR2 FQNEAQ (reference sequence). The CDR3: CASSLRQGAKTGELFF. As DNA, the CDR3 is TGTGCCAGCAGCTTACGGCAGGGGGCAAAGACCGGGGAGCTGTTTTTT.

The gene calls are TRBV28 and TRBJ2-3; D perhaps matches TRBD2 (5 bases). Germline V gives CDR1 MDHEN, CDR2 SYDVKM. Trimming removed 7 bases from V and 0 bases from J, with 11 bases in between. CDR3 length: 14 residues. The CDR3: CASTRTHSTDTQYF. In DNA form, the CDR3 reads TGTGCCAGCACCAGGACTCATAGCACAGATACGCAGTATTTT. Variable domain in full (rest from reference TRBV28 and TRBJ2-3): DVKVTQSSRYLVKRTGEKVFLECVQDMDHENMFWYRQDPGLGLRLIYFSYDVKMKEKGDIPEGYSVSREKKERFSLILESASTNQTSMYLCASTRTHSTDTQYFGPGTRLTVL.

This chain uses TRBV5-1 with TRBJ2-7; 9 bases match TRBD1. Germline-derived CDR1 and CDR2 are SGHRS and YFSETQ. Unmatched junction bases numbered 11, after V lost 9 bases and J lost 4 bases. The CDR3 contains 14 residues. The CDR3: CATSTGGHGYEQYF. CDR3 bases: TGCGCCACGTCAACAGGGGGCCATGGGTACGAGCAGTACTTC. The whole variable domain, filled in from reference TRBV5-1 and TRBJ2-7, reads KAGVTQTPRYLIKTRGQQVTLSCSPISGHRSVSWYQQTPGQGLQFLFEYFSETQRNKGNFPGRFSGRQFSNSRSEMNVSTLELGDSALYLCATSTGGHGYEQYFGPGTRLTVT.

The gene calls are TRBV2 and TRBJ1-4; D call uncertain. V lost 3 bases to trimming and J lost 5 bases, with 10 bases between them. The CDR3 runs 14 residues. The germline V gene has CDR1 SNHLY and CDR2 FYNNEI. The CDR3 bases are TGTGCCAGCAGTGAGAACTTAACGAATGAAAAACTGTTTTTT. It codes for CASSENLTNEKLFF.

The chain couples TRBV30 to TRBJ1-6; 7 bases match TRBD1. This CDR3 contains 16 residues. Germline V CDR1 and CDR2: GTSNPN, SVGIG (reference sequence). Trimming removed 5 bases from V and 4 bases from J; junction bases left unmatched: 11. CDR3 residues: CAWATGRKSYNSPLHF. As DNA, the CDR3 is TGTGCCTGGGCGACAGGGCGTAAATCATATAATTCACCCCTCCACTTT.

This chain connects TRBV7-9 to TRBJ2-3, with TRBD2 as a possible D gene (6 bases). CDR3 length: 14 residues. With 4 bases removed from V and 5 bases from J, the gap between germline ends came to 13 bases. Germline CDR1 SEHNR, CDR2 FQNEAQ (reference sequence). CDR3 region: CASSWTGGGDTQYF. In nucleotides, the CDR3 is TGTGCCAGCAGCTGGACTGGGGGAGGAGATACGCAGTATTTT.

This rearrangement joins TRBV30 to TRBJ2-7, with TRBD1 as a possible D gene (5 bases). The germline gives CDR1 GTSNPN, CDR2 SVGIG (reference sequence). V lost 0 bases and J 2 bases, leaving 17 bases between the germline ends. This CDR3 is 16 amino acids long. CDR3 in DNA: TGTGCCTGGAGTGTAAGTCGGTCAGGGCTCCCCTACGAGCAGTACTTC. Protein product: CAWSVSRSGLPYEQYF.

The genes are TRBV7-9 and TRBJ1-5; D is unclear. Germline values: CDR1 SEHNR, CDR2 FQNEAQ (reference sequence). This CDR3 has 14 amino acids. The V and J ends lost 9 bases and 7 bases respectively, with 19 bases between them. Here the CDR3 DNA reads TGTGCCAGTAGCGAGGGCAGTGGGAAGCAGCCCCAGCATTTT. This encodes CASSEGSGKQPQHF. Full variable domain (missing parts from reference TRBV7-9 and TRBJ1-5): DTGVSQNPRHKITKRGQNVTFRCDPISEHNRLYWYRQTLGQGPEFLTYFQNEAQLEKSRLLSDRFSAERPKGSFSTLEIQRTEQGDSAMYLCASSEGSGKQPQHFGDGTRLSIL.

The gene calls are TRBV28 and TRBJ1-5, with a possible D match to TRBD1 (5 bases). Trimming removed 4 bases from V and 2 bases from J, with 15 bases in between. This CDR3 has 16 amino acids. Germline values: CDR1 MDHEN, CDR2 SYDVKM. CDR3 nucleotide sequence: TGTGCCAGCAGTTCAGGGTCCGAAGGGGGCAATCAGCCCCAGCATTTT. Protein product: CASSSGSEGGNQPQHF.

The rearrangement uses TRBV28 and TRBJ1-5, with TRBD1 identical over 7 bases. Trimming took 5 bases from V and 2 from J; bases not matched to a gene: 3. The CDR3 extends over 14 amino acids. Germline V gives CDR1 MDHEN, CDR2 SYDVKM. Written as DNA, the CDR3 is TGTGCCAGCAGTCTAGGGACAGGCAATCAGCCCCAGCATTTT. It encodes CASSLGTGNQPQHF. The full variable domain, with the rest looked up from reference TRBV28 and TRBJ1-5, is DVKVTQSSRYLVKRTGEKVFLECVQDMDHENMFWYRQDPGLGLRLIYFSYDVKMKEKGDIPEGYSVSREKKERFSLILESASTNQTSMYLCASSLGTGNQPQHFGDGTRLSIL.

This chain connects TRBV7-9 to TRBJ1-5; a possible D gene is TRBD1 (5 bases). Deletions cut 3 bases from V and 0 bases from J, with 9 bases between. The CDR3 length is 15 residues. Germline V gene lookup returns CDR1 SEHNR and CDR2 FQNEAQ (reference sequence). The CDR3 loop reads CASSLQGNSNQPQHF. The CDR3 DNA reads as TGTGCCAGCAGCTTGCAGGGAAATAGCAATCAGCCCCAGCATTTT.

This chain links TRBV19 with TRBJ1-4; the match to TRBD1 covers 9 bases. J lost 5 bases, V lost 2 bases, and 3 bases had no gene match. Germline loops: CDR1 LNHDA, CDR2 SQIVND (reference sequence). The CDR3 totals 15 residues. In nucleotides, the CDR3 is TGTGCCAGTAGTATAATCGGGACAGGGAATGAAAAACTGTTTTTT. It specifies CASSIIGTGNEKLFF.

This clone was seen more than once but under ten times. CDR3: CASSFWKGARNSPLHF. The CDR3 region has the DNA TGTGCCAGCAGCTTCTGGAAGGGGGCTCGTAATTCACCCCTCCACTTT. V is TRBV11-3 and J is TRBJ1-6, with TRBD1 identical over 7 bases. The junction had 8 bases not matched to a gene; V was cut back by 3 bases and J by 6 bases. Germline CDR1 SGHNT, CDR2 YENEEA. This CDR3 contains 16 residues. The variable domain in full, with the rest retrieved from reference TRBV11-3 and TRBJ1-6, is EAGVVQSPRYKIIEKKQPVAFWCNPISGHNTLYWYLQNLGQGPELLIRYENEEAVDDSQLPKDRFSAERLKGVDSTLKIQPAELGDSAVYLCASSFWKGARNSPLHFGNGTRLTVT.

The chain links TRBV30 to TRBJ2-3; 13 nucleotides agree with TRBD2. This CDR3 spans 15 amino acids. Germline values: CDR1 GTSNPN, CDR2 SVGIG (reference sequence). After removal of 3 bases from V and 7 bases from J, the junction contained 7 bases not matched to a gene. CDR3 bases: TGTGCCTGGAGCGGCGGGACTAGCGGGGCGAATACGCAGTATTTT. This translates into CAWSGGTSGANTQYF.

Only a few counts were recorded for this clone. CDR3: CASSYSAGGNEQFF. CDR3 sequence (DNA): TGTGCCAGCAGTTACTCGGCGGGGGGCAATGAGCAGTTCTTC. The J gene is TRBJ2-1, the V gene TRBV6-2 or TRBV6-3, with TRBD2 matching over 8 bases. The CDR3 loop spans 14 amino acids. Germline V gives CDR1 MNHEY, CDR2 SVGEGT. V shed 0 bases, J shed 6 bases, and the junction held 1 base outside the gene matches.

V is TRBV9 and J is TRBJ2-7; 9 nucleotides line up with TRBD2. The trim removed 0 bases at V and 6 bases at J, leaving 7 bases unmatched. The CDR3 has 15 residues. Germline V gene lookup returns CDR1 SGDLS and CDR2 YYNGEE. The CDR3 bases are TGTGCCAGCAGCGTAGAGGGTCTAGCGGGGTTCGAGCAGTACTTC. Residues: CASSVEGLAGFEQYF.

The chain uses TRBV29-1 and TRBJ2-3; 15 bases are shared with TRBD2. The trim removed 7 bases at V and 3 bases at J, leaving 8 bases unmatched. The germline CDR1 and CDR2 sequences are SQVTM and ANQGSEA. CDR3 length: 16 amino acids. The CDR3 protein is CSASGLAGGRTDTQYF. For the CDR3, the DNA is TGCAGCGCCTCCGGACTAGCGGGGGGGCGAACAGATACGCAGTATTTT.

The chain is built from TRBV27 and TRBJ2-2, with 10 nucleotides matching TRBD1. Trimming took 3 bases from V and 0 from J; bases not matched to a gene: 4. The CDR3 length is 17 residues. Germline V gives CDR1 MNHEY, CDR2 SMNVEV (reference sequence). CDR3 coding DNA: TGTGCCAGCAGTTTCCTGGACAGGGGGGCGAACACCGGGGAGCTGTTTTTT. Translating it yields CASSFLDRGANTGELFF.

This clone occurred a few times. The rearrangement joins TRBV19 to TRBJ1-2; no firm D call. The V gene lost 4 bases and the J gene lost 8 bases, with 11 bases spanning the gap. The CDR3 runs to 12 residues. Germline V lookup: CDR1 LNHDA, CDR2 SQIVND (reference sequence). The CDR3 spells CASSTPTGGYTF. CDR3 coding DNA: TGTGCCAGTAGTACCCCCACCGGCGGCTACACCTTC.

The rearrangement links TRBV7-2 to TRBJ2-3, with 10 nucleotides matching TRBD2. V shed 2 bases and J 5 bases; nucleotides not matched to a gene: 4. Germline V gene sequence: CDR1 SGHTA, CDR2 FQGNSA. This CDR3 comprises 15 residues. The CDR3 reads CASSLRIAGGDTQYF. DNA of the CDR3: TGTGCCAGCAGCTTAAGAATAGCGGGGGGAGATACGCAGTATTTT.

This clone was detected a few times. The J gene is TRBJ2-7, the V gene TRBV9; D is unclear. This CDR3 is built from 14 residues. Trimming stripped 0 bases from V and 2 bases from J, with 9 bases between. The germline CDR1 and CDR2 sequences are SGDLS and YYNGEE. CDR3 in amino acids: CASSVAQTPYEQYF. Written as DNA, the CDR3 is TGTGCCAGCAGCGTAGCACAGACCCCCTACGAGCAGTACTTC.